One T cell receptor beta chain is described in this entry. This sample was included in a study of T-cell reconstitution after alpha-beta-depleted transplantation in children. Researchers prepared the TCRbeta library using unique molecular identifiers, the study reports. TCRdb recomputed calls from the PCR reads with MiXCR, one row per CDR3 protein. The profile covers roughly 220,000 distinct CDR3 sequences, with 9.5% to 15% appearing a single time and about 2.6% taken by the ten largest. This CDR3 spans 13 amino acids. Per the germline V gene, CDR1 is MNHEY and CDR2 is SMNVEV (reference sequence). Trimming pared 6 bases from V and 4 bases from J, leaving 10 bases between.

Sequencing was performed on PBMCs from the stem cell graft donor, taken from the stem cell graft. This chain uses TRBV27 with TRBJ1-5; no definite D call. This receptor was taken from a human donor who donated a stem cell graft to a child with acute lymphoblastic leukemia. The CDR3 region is CASRDLPNQPQHF. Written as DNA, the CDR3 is TGTGCCAGCAGGGATCTTCCGAATCAGCCCCAGCATTTT.